This T cell receptor beta chain was sequenced for a study of T cell responses to AZD1222 COVID-19 vaccine. Study-wide results and limits: Donors skewed white British and female; clonal diversity was possibly underestimated. Nearly half of spike-specific TCRs reportedly go after variant regions that carry no mutations.

On this clone itself: Its matching antigen is unknown.

TCRdb's copy holds only in-frame clones and misses some; the assay was immunoSEQ multiplex PCR. The sample lists about 120,000 clones, over 80% seen once, with around 8.2% in the top ten. V trimming: 4 bases; J trimming: 6 bases; junction bases outside the gene matches: 5. Germline CDR1 is SGHTA and CDR2 is FQGNSA. This CDR3 is built from 13 residues. This sequence originates from an adult who received the AZD1222 COVID-19 vaccine. The chain recombines TRBV7-2 with TRBJ2-7; TRBD1 matches at 8 bases. The material sequenced was peripheral blood, taken 28 days after the second AZD1222 dose. The CDR3: CASSSPGGREQYF. CDR3 bases: TGTGCCAGCAGCTCCCCAGGGGGCCGCGAGCAGTACTTC.